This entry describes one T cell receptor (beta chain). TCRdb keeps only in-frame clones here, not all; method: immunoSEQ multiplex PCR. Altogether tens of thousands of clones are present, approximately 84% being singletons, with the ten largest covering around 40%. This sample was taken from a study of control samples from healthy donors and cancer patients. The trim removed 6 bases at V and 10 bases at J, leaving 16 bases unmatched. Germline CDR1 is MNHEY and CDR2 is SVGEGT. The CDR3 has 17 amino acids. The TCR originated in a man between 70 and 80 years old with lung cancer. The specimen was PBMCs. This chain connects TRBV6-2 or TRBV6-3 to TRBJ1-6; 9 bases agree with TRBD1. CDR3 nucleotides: TGTGCCAGCAGCCGTCCCGGGACAGGGACAACCACGTCACCCCTCCACTTT. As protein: CASSRPGTGTTTSPLHF.